The source of this T cell receptor (beta chain) is a study of regulatory T cells in long-lasting Graves disease. The sample's time point: persistent/refractory GD, antithyroid drugs over 5 years with positive TRAb. Generation of the TCR library employed RNA extracted from PBMCs. The length of the CDR3 is 13 residues. The V end lost 0 bases, the J end lost 9 bases, and 9 bases lay between the germline ends. Germline V gene data show CDR1 as LNHNV and CDR2 as YYDKDF (reference sequence). Building the TCR beta libraries relied on iRepertoire HTBI primers, and CDR3 regions underwent Arm-PCR. TCRdb re-called the multiplex PCR reads through MiXCR, storing one row per CDR3 protein. The table records about 290,000 distinct CDR3 sequences, around 20% of them present only once.

This sample comprised peripheral blood mononuclear cells (PBMCs), obtained when the disease was refractory, from a patient treated with antithyroid drugs. This sequence originates from a female donor with Graves disease. This chain uses TRBV15 with TRBJ1-5; D ambiguous. CDR3 sequence reads: CATSRDLVGPQHF. The DNA for the CDR3 is TGTGCCACCAGCAGAGATCTTGTGGGGCCCCAGCATTTT. The entire variable domain, with the rest obtained from reference TRBV15 and TRBJ1-5, is as follows: DAMVIQNPRYQVTQFGKPVTLSCSQTLNHNVMYWYQQKSSQAPKLLFHYYDKDFNNEADTPDNFQSRRPNTSFCFLDIRSPGLGDTAMYLCATSRDLVGPQHFGDGTRLSIL.